The clone carrying this T cell receptor beta chain was detected once. Patients had residual fresh-frozen tumor tissue and more than two years of survival data. The immunoSEQ assay amplified TCRB CDR3 from up to 2 ug DNA. Generated by immunoSEQ multiplex PCR, the TCRdb table keeps only in-frame clones and is missing some. The repertoire holds nearly 85,000 clones, approximately 90% seen once, with roughly 3.1% in the top ten. CDR3 length equals 14 residues. The J segment lost 12 bases and the V segment lost 4 bases, leaving 14 bases of the junction unmatched. CDR1 is GTSNPN, CDR2 SVGIG, per germline (reference sequence). This sample is drawn from a study of glioma-infiltrating T cells after dendritic cell vaccination. Study overall: At biweekly intervals, patients got three intradermal dendritic cell vaccine injections.

The chain couples TRBV30 to TRBJ2-3, with 9 nucleotides matching TRBD1. This sequence originates from a human donor with glioblastoma. The source material was blood, sampled before dendritic cell vaccination. The CDR3 region has the DNA TGTGCCTGGAAGTGGGGACAGGGTCCCTCATCTCAGTATTTT. The encoded protein is CAWKWGQGPSSQYF.